The text below deals with one TCR beta chain. Antigen unknown. Time point reported: week 11, during vaccination. Every vaccination contained 300 ug of the mutant IDH1 20-mer peptide and was paired with topical imiquimod. New IDH1-mutant, ATRX-lost WHO grade 3 or 4 astrocytomas occurred in donors. V dropped 1 base and J dropped 9; count of bases not matched to a gene: 14. This CDR3 has 18 amino acids. In germline, CDR1 is SGHVS, CDR2 FQNEAQ. This sample is part of a study of a mutant IDH1 vaccine in newly diagnosed glioma. Study-level information: Vaccine dosing followed radiotherapy by 4-6 weeks, or accompanied temozolomide cycles. The therapy given earlier, which was standard therapy, consisted of radiotherapy, temozolomide, or both, and most of the patients received both.

Measured with immunoSEQ multiplex PCR; TCRdb has only the in-frame clones, and not every one. The data contain roughly 48,000 clones, 90% to 95% of them singletons. Sequencing was performed on PBMCs, taken from a glioma patient whose treatment included an IDH1 peptide vaccine. The V gene is TRBV7-8, the J gene TRBJ2-1; TRBD2 agrees at 11 bases. This receptor was obtained from a man aged 50-59 years with glioma. CDR3 region: CASSLGGSGRAGRGEQFF. The CDR3 nucleotides are TGTGCCAGCAGCTTAGGTGGTAGCGGGAGGGCCGGGCGGGGTGAGCAGTTCTTC.